This T cell receptor (beta chain) is drawn from a study of T-cell memory formation after mild COVID-19. The 5'RACE method, run with constant-segment primers, produced TCR alpha and TCR beta cDNA libraries (carrying sample barcodes and UMIs). TCRdb re-derived calls from the 5' RACE reads in MiXCR, one entry per CDR3 protein. The profile shows 150,000 to 200,000 distinct CDR3 sequences, around 13% of them singletons. Sequencing used PBMCs or a T cell subset sorted from them (not recorded which). This sequence was found in an adult woman who had mild COVID-19 (a few samples of this study predate the infection). Cell type and time point are not known.

CDR3 coding DNA: TGTGCCAGCAGCACTCAGCGGGAGGAGATCTACGAGCAGTACTTC. It yields the protein CASSTQREEIYEQYF. V and J are TRBV13 and TRBJ2-7; 9 bases fit TRBD2. The CDR3 length is 15 residues. V shed 5 bases, J shed 3 bases, and the junction held 8 bases outside the gene matches. CDR1 is PRHDT, CDR2 FYEKMQ, per germline (reference sequence). Using reference TRBV13 and TRBJ2-7 for the parts outside the CDR3, the full variable domain is AAGVIQSPRHLIKEKRETATLKCYPIPRHDTVYWYQQGPGQDPQFLISFYEKMQSDKGSIPDRFSAQQFSDYHSELNMSSLELGDSALYFCASSTQREEIYEQYFGPGTRLTVT.